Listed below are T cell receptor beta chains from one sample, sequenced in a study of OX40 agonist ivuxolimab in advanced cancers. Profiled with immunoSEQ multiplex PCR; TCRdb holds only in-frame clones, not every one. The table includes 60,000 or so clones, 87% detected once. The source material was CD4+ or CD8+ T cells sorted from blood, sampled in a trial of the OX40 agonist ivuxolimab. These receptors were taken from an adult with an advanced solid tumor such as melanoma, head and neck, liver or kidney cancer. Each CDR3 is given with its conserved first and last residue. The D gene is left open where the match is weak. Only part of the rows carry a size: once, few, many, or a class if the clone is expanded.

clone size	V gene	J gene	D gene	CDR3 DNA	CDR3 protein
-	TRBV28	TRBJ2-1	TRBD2	TGTGCCAGCCAGATATCGGGAGGGAACAATGAGCAGTTCTTC	CASQISGGNNEQFF
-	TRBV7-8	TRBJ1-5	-	TGTGCCAGCAGCTTAGGGGGAATCAATCAGCCCCAGCATTTT	CASSLGGINQPQHF
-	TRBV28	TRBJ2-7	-	TGTGCCAGCAGTTTAGTCGGACGGGATGAGCAGTACTTC	CASSLVGRDEQYF
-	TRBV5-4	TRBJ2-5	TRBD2	TGTGCCAGCAGTTTACCGCGGGGGACGTACCAAGAGACCCAGTACTTC	CASSLPRGTYQETQYF
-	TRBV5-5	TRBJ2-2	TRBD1	TGTGCCAGCAGCCCTGCCCCCGACAGGGGGCGGATCGGGGAGCTGTTTTTT	CASSPAPDRGRIGELFF
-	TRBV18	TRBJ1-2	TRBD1	TGTGCCAGCTCACCACGGGACAGGGGGCAGCGTAACTATGGCTACACCTTC	CASSPRDRGQRNYGYTF
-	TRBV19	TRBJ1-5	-	TGTGCCAGTACCCCCCAGGGTCGAAGCAATCAGCCCCAGCATTTT	CASTPQGRSNQPQHF
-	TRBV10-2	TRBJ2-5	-	TGCGCCAGTTCGTTAGCTGGAGGCGGGGAGACCCAGTACTTC	CASSLAGGGETQYF
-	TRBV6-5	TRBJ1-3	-	TGTGCCAGCAGTTCCCGGGCCGTCTCTGGAAACACCATATATTTT	CASSSRAVSGNTIYF
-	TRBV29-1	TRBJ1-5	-	TGCAGCGTTGAAGGGGGTCTCAATCAGCCCCAGCATTTT	CSVEGGLNQPQHF
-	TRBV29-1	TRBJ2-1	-	TGCAGCGTTGACGTGGGGCCAGGGGATGAGCAGTTCTTC	CSVDVGPGDEQFF
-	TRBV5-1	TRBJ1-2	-	TGCGCCAGCAGCCTGGGAAGCCACTATGGCTACACCTTC	CASSLGSHYGYTF
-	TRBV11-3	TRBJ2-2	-	TGTGCCAGCAGCTTGAAGTGGGCCGGGGAGCTGTTTTTT	CASSLKWAGELFF
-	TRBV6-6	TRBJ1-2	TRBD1	TGTGCCAGCAGTTACGAACGGTACAGGGGTGGCTACACCTTC	CASSYERYRGGYTF
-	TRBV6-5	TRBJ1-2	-	TGTGCCTCCCGGCAGGGTGAATATGGCTACACCTTC	CASRQGEYGYTF
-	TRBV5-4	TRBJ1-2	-	TGTGCCAGCAGCTTCGGAAGACAACATAACTATGGCTACACCTTC	CASSFGRQHNYGYTF
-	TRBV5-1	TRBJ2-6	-	TGCGCCAGCAGCTTGGGGGAGCCTTTCGTCCTGACTTTC	CASSLGEPFVLTF
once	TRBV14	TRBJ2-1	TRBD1	TGTGCCAGCTCCCGGGACAGGGATTCTTCGGAGCAGTTCTTC	CASSRDRDSSEQFF
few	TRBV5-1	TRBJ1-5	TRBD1	TGCGCCAGCAGCTTGGAAGGACAGGACAATCAGCCCCAGCATTTT	CASSLEGQDNQPQHF
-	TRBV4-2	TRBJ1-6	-	TGTGCCAGCAGCCAAGATACAGGCCTCTATAATTCACCCCTCCACTTT	CASSQDTGLYNSPLHF
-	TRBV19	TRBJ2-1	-	TGTGCCAGTAGTATACAAGGGCGGTCGGGCAATGAGCAGTTCTTC	CASSIQGRSGNEQFF
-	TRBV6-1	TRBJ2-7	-	TGTGCCAGCAGGGAAAGGGTACTGGGCTCCTACGAGCAGTACTTC	CASRERVLGSYEQYF
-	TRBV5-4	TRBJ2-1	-	TGTGCCAGCAGCTTGTGGGGAAACAATGAGCAGTTCTTC	CASSLWGNNEQFF
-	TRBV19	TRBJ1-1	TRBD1	TGTGCCAGTAGTCCCGGGACAGGGGTTTACACTGAAGCTTTCTTT	CASSPGTGVYTEAFF
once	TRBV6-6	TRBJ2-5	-	TGTGCCAGCAGTTACCAGTACCAAGAGACCCAGTACTTC	CASSYQYQETQYF
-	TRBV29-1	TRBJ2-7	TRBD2	TGCAGCGCCCTAGCGGACAACTCCTACGAGCAGTACTTC	CSALADNSYEQYF
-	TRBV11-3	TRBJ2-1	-	TGTGCCAGCAGCTTAAACAGCTACAATGAGCAGTTCTTC	CASSLNSYNEQFF
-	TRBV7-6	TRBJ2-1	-	TGTGCCAGCAGCCCACCCCGGAGTAGCTCCTACAATGAGCAGTTCTTC	CASSPPRSSSYNEQFF
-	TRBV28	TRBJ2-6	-	TGTGCCAGCAGCCCCTATCTTTGGGCCAACGTCCTGACTTTC	CASSPYLWANVLTF
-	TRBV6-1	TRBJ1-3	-	TGTGCCAGCAGTTATCAACAGAGATGGGACACCATATATTTT	CASSYQQRWDTIYF
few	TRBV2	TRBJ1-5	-	TGTGCCAGCAGTGAACAGGGCCAGAGCAATCAGCCCCAGCATTTT	CASSEQGQSNQPQHF
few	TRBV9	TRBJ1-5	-	TGTGCCAGCAGCGTAGATGGAGGAGGGAATCAGCCCCAGCATTTT	CASSVDGGGNQPQHF
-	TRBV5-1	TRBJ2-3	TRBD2	TGCGCCAGCAGCTTGGCCGTCACTAGCGGGAGTCGTACAGATACGCAGTATTTT	CASSLAVTSGSRTDTQYF
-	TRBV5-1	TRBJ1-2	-	TGCGCCAGCAGCCTGCAGGACGGATCCTATGGCTACACCTTC	CASSLQDGSYGYTF
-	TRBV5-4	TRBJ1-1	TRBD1	TGTGCCAGCAGCCAATGGACAGGGGGCACTGAAGCTTTCTTT	CASSQWTGGTEAFF
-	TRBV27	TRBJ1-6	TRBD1	TGTGCCAGCAGCACGACAGGGGGGGATTCACCCCTCCACTTT	CASSTTGGDSPLHF
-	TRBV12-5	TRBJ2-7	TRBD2	TGTGCTAGTGGTTTGGCGGGGGGCGAGCAGTACTTC	CASGLAGGEQYF
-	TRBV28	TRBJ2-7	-	TGTGCCAGCAGCGATCCGCGGTGGTACGAGCAGTACTTC	CASSDPRWYEQYF
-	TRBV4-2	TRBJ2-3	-	TGTGCCAGCAGCCCCGGGGGAGCGGCTGGCGCAGATACGCAGTATTTT	CASSPGGAAGADTQYF
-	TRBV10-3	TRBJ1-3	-	TGTGCCATCAGCCAGGCGATCTCTGGAAACACCATATATTTT	CAISQAISGNTIYF
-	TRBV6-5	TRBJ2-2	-	TGTGCCAGCAGTTATACGGCCGGGGAGCTGTTTTTT	CASSYTAGELFF
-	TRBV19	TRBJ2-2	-	TGTGCCAGTGGAGTAATCGGGGAGCTGTTTTTT	CASGVIGELFF
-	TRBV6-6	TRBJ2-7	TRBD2	TGTGCCACAGGTCCTGATAGCGGGAAGTACGAGCAGTACTTC	CATGPDSGKYEQYF
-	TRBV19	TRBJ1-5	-	TGTGCCAGTAGCATTAAGGAGGGTCGGAATCAGCCCCAGCATTTT	CASSIKEGRNQPQHF
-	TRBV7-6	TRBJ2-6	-	TGTGCCAGCAGCGCCGGGGTCACTGGGGCCAACGTCCTGACTTTC	CASSAGVTGANVLTF
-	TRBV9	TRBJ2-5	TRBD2	TGTGCCAGCAGCGTAGGGACTAGCGGGAGGGAGACCCAGTACTTC	CASSVGTSGRETQYF
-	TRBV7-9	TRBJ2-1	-	TGTGCCAGCAGCACCAGGGGTGCGGGAAAGAATGAGCAGTTCTTC	CASSTRGAGKNEQFF
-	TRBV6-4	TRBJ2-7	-	TGTGCCCTCCCGGACAACGACTACGAGCAGTACTTC	CALPDNDYEQYF
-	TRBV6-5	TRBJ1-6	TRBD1	TGTGCCAGCAGCCCTGGGACAGGGGCTTTGCCCCTCCACTTT	CASSPGTGALPLHF
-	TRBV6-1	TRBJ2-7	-	TGTGCCAGCATCGGGCAAGTAAGCCACGAGCAGTACTTC	CASIGQVSHEQYF
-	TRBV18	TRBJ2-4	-	TGTGCCAGCTCACCCCCCCAATTAGCCAAAAACATTCAGTACTTC	CASSPPQLAKNIQYF
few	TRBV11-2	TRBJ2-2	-	TGTGCCAGCAGCTTAGACTCATGGGGGGCGAACACCGGGGAGCTGTTTTTT	CASSLDSWGANTGELFF
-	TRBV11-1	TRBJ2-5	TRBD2	TGTGCCAGCAGCCTAATAGCGGGAGGCGGGGAGACCCAGTACTTC	CASSLIAGGGETQYF